Shown below are 11 T cell receptor beta chains from a single sample sequenced in a study of CD8+ T cells in alopecia areata. Regarding treatment: oral pan-JAK inhibitor, 5-10 mg twice daily. Extracted from the samples, RNA was reverse transcribed into cDNA to serve as the sequencing template. Sequenced by immunoSEQ multiplex PCR; TCRdb stores in-frame clones only, minus some. The table has a few hundred thousand clones, 35% to 40% seen once. The sequencing used CD4+ T cells sorted from blood, collected around week 31, from a patient treated with tofacitinib. The receptors stem from a human donor with alopecia areata.

This clone was recorded once. The CDR3 DNA reads as TGTGCCAGCATTCGCCGTATCTCCACTGAAGCTTTCTTT. It codes for CASIRRISTEAFF. The V and J genes are TRBV6-1 and TRBJ1-1; D gene ambiguous. CDR1 MNHNS and CDR2 SASEGT come from the germline V gene. The CDR3 has 13 amino acids. Trimming left V 7 bases short and J 4 bases short, with 13 bases between.

The V gene is TRBV6-6, the J gene TRBJ2-5; D is perhaps TRBD2 (6 bases). CDR1 is MNHNY, CDR2 SVGAGI, per germline (reference sequence). CDR3 length equals 14 residues. With 5 bases removed from V and 4 bases from J, the gap between germline ends came to 14 bases. The CDR3 here is CASSGPGDLETQYF. In DNA form, the CDR3 reads TGTGCCAGCAGTGGACCGGGGGACTTAGAGACCCAGTACTTC.

This chain uses TRBV11-2 with TRBJ2-7; 11 bases are a match to TRBD2. The length of the CDR3 is 15 residues. Trimming removed 1 base from V and 3 bases from J; junction bases left unmatched: 2. The germline gives CDR1 SGHAT, CDR2 FQNNGV. CDR3 in amino acids: CASSLVAGGNYEQYF. As DNA, the CDR3 is TGTGCCAGCAGCTTAGTAGCGGGGGGGAACTACGAGCAGTACTTC.

This clone was picked up a small number of times. This chain connects TRBV7-2 to TRBJ2-3; D possibly corresponds to TRBD1 (5 bases). The germline V gene encodes CDR1 SGHTA and CDR2 FQGNSA. Between the trimmed V and J ends, which lost 2 bases and 0 bases, there was a span of 15 bases. This CDR3 has 17 residues. CDR3 protein: CASSLQGSGLSTDTQYF. The CDR3 nucleotides read TGTGCCAGCAGCTTACAGGGATCTGGGCTTAGCACAGATACGCAGTATTTT.

The table lists this clone with many counts. The rearrangement uses TRBV18 and TRBJ2-7; D gene ambiguous. This CDR3 comprises 14 residues. V shed 3 bases and J shed 0 bases, with 9 bases lying between them. Germline values: CDR1 KGHSH, CDR2 LQKENI. The CDR3 loop is CASSPNRPSYEQYF. The CDR3 DNA follows: TGTGCCAGCTCACCGAACCGGCCCTCCTACGAGCAGTACTTC.

This clone has only a few counts. CDR3 nucleotides: TGTGCCTGGAGTGCTGCAGATACGCAGTATTTT. The encoded protein is CAWSAADTQYF. V usage is TRBV30 and J usage is TRBJ2-3; D not resolved. The V end lost 1 base, the J end lost 4 bases, and 3 bases lay between the germline ends. Per the germline V gene, CDR1 is GTSNPN and CDR2 is SVGIG (reference sequence). The CDR3 extends over 11 amino acids.

The rearrangement uses TRBV5-1 and TRBJ2-2; 7 bases align to TRBD1. CDR1 is SGHRS, CDR2 YFSETQ, per germline. The CDR3 sequence is 15 residues long. Unmatched junction bases numbered 9, after V lost 9 bases and J lost 1 base. This CDR3 reads CATKPQGVNTGELFF. CDR3 coding DNA: TGCGCCACCAAACCTCAGGGGGTGAACACCGGGGAGCTGTTTTTT.

The chain is built from TRBV5-4 and TRBJ2-2, with TRBD1 matching 10 bases. Germline trimming cut 4 bases from V and 10 bases from J; bases unmatched to any gene: 7. The CDR3 has 14 amino acids. In germline, CDR1 is SGHNT, CDR2 YYREEE (reference sequence). The CDR3 DNA sequence: TGTGCCAGCAGCCATGGGACAGGGGAGGCGGAGCTGTTTTTT. Its protein product is CASSHGTGEAELFF.

A few counts support this clone. The chain links TRBV30 to TRBJ1-5; D possibly corresponds to TRBD1 (6 bases). Germline V gene lookup returns CDR1 GTSNPN and CDR2 SVGIG (reference sequence). The CDR3 is 14 residues long. Trimming left V 2 bases short and J 0 bases short, with 8 bases between. The CDR3 loop is CAWSNRASNQPQHF. The CDR3 DNA reads as TGTGCCTGGAGTAACAGGGCTAGCAATCAGCCCCAGCATTTT.

The chain employs TRBV14 and TRBJ2-5; D unclear. Germline V gene sequence: CDR1 SGHDN, CDR2 FVKESK. The CDR3 covers 15 residues. V lost 1 base and J lost 5, with 14 bases in between. CDR3 loop: CASSQAMADRETQYF. The CDR3 nucleotides read TGTGCCAGCAGCCAAGCTATGGCAGACCGGGAGACCCAGTACTTC.

J is TRBJ2-1 and V is TRBV14; unclear D gene. V shed 0 bases and J shed 2 bases, with 11 bases lying between them. Germline V gene sequence: CDR1 SGHDN, CDR2 FVKESK. This CDR3 has 16 residues. CDR3 loop: CASSQEPLVPYNEQFF. In nucleotides, the CDR3 is TGTGCCAGCAGCCAAGAGCCCCTAGTCCCCTACAATGAGCAGTTCTTC.